Listed below are T cell receptor beta chains from one sample, sequenced in a study of identical twins. Using its own MiXCR run on the 5' RACE reads, TCRdb lists one record per CDR3 protein. The profile covers a few hundred thousand distinct CDR3 sequences, with roughly 9.5% appearing a single time and 2.5% to 3.5% taken by the ten largest. The sample also formed part of further work on yellow fever vaccine responses in identical twins.

Sequencing was carried out using PBMCs. The receptors stem from a woman between 18 and 30 years old in good health. Each CDR3 is given with its conserved first and last residue. Fields, in order: D gene, V gene, J gene, clone size, CDR3 DNA, CDR3 protein. The D gene is left open where the match is weak. The size field is filled for only some rows; it gives once, few, many or a size class.

TRBD1	TRBV9	TRBJ2-3	few	TGTGCCAGCAGCCCCAGACAGGGGGCGCAAACAAGGGCGCAGTATTTT	CASSPRQGAQTRAQYF
NA	TRBV7-9	TRBJ2-3	many	TGTGCCAGCAGCTTAGATAAAGGAGTCACAGATACGCAGTATTTT	CASSLDKGVTDTQYF
TRBD2	TRBV29-1	TRBJ2-1	few	TGCAGCGTTCGACTAGCGGGAAGAAGTGAGCAGTTCTTC	CSVRLAGRSEQFF
NA	TRBV5-6	TRBJ1-1	NA	TGTGCCAGCAGCTTGGGGCGAAGGGGCCTAACTGAAGCTTTCTTT	CASSLGRRGLTEAFF
TRBD2	TRBV7-9	TRBJ2-5	many	TGTGCCAGCACCCTCAGCGGGAGCCAAGAGACCCAGTACTTC	CASTLSGSQETQYF
NA	TRBV7-8	TRBJ2-3	many	TGTGCCAGCACCCCTCGGCGGGGTAGCACAGATACGCAGTATTTT	CASTPRRGSTDTQYF
NA	TRBV12-3/TRBV12-4	TRBJ1-2	few	TGTGCCAGCAGCGCAGGGTTTAATGGCTACACCTTC	CASSAGFNGYTF
TRBD2	TRBV20-1	TRBJ2-1	NA	TGCAGTGCACTAGCGGCGACCTACAATGAGCAGTTCTTC	CSALAATYNEQFF
NA	TRBV6-2/TRBV6-3	TRBJ2-2	few	TGTGCCAGCAGTTACGTACTATTTGGGGAGCTGTTTTTT	CASSYVLFGELFF
NA	TRBV27	TRBJ1-2	many	TGTGCCAGCAGTTTGAGGGGGACAATCTATGGCTACACCTTC	CASSLRGTIYGYTF
TRBD2	TRBV20-1	TRBJ2-1	NA	TGCAGTGCTAGAAAACCGGGACTAGCGGGAGTCGGCTCCTACAATGAGCAGTTCTTC	CSARKPGLAGVGSYNEQFF
NA	TRBV5-5	TRBJ1-1	few	TGTGCCAGCGGACAGTGGGGCACTGAAGCTTTCTTT	CASGQWGTEAFF
NA	TRBV28	TRBJ2-7	NA	TGTGCCAGCAGTTCCCGAGAGGGCTCCTACGAGCAGTACTTC	CASSSREGSYEQYF
TRBD1	TRBV28	TRBJ2-7	many	TGTGCCAGCAGTTTAAGGACAGGGGACGAGCAGTACTTC	CASSLRTGDEQYF
NA	TRBV19	TRBJ2-1	few	TGTGCCAGTAGGGGCGGGCCCAGATTTCCCCTCTCCTACAATGAGCAGTTCTTC	CASRGGPRFPLSYNEQFF
TRBD2	TRBV10-3	TRBJ2-7	few	TGTGCCATCAGTGATTTTAGCGGGGGGTTCTACGAGCAGTACTTC	CAISDFSGGFYEQYF
TRBD1	TRBV6-2/TRBV6-3	TRBJ2-1	many	TGTGCCAGCAGTCCGCTTGGCCTCACAGGGGTACTAGGCAATGAGCAGTTCTTC	CASSPLGLTGVLGNEQFF
NA	TRBV28	TRBJ2-7	many	TGTGCCAGCAGCCTGGGGTTAGGGGGCTCCTACGAGCAGTACTTC	CASSLGLGGSYEQYF
TRBD1	TRBV12-3/TRBV12-4	TRBJ1-1	many	TGTGCCAGCAGTCCACACGACAGGGAGAACACTGAAGCTTTCTTT	CASSPHDRENTEAFF
NA	TRBV15	TRBJ2-7	NA	TGTGCCACCAGCCCGGGAGACAGGGCCTACGAGCAGTACTTC	CATSPGDRAYEQYF
NA	TRBV5-1	TRBJ2-1	few	TGCGCCAGCACCAAAGGAGGCGGGACCTACAATGAGCAGTTCTTC	CASTKGGGTYNEQFF
NA	TRBV7-2	TRBJ2-5	few	TGTGCCAGCAGCTGGGCCCCCGCAGACACTATACAAGAGACCCAGTACTTC	CASSWAPADTIQETQYF
NA	TRBV5-5	TRBJ2-7	many	TGTGCCAGCAGCTTGGTCGCTACGACCTACGAGCAGTACTTC	CASSLVATTYEQYF
TRBD2	TRBV6-4	TRBJ2-7	many	TGTGCCCCTCGCAGCGGGGGATCCTACGAGCAGTACTTC	CAPRSGGSYEQYF
NA	TRBV7-8	TRBJ2-5	many	TGTGCCAGCAGCTCTACCGGGACTCCCCAGGGAGAGACCCAGTACTTC	CASSSTGTPQGETQYF
TRBD1	TRBV5-1	TRBJ1-1	many	TGCGCCAGCAGCGAAGGGACAGGGTATAACACTGAAGCTTTCTTT	CASSEGTGYNTEAFF
NA	TRBV10-3	TRBJ2-3	many	TGTGCCACCTCAAAAGGCGGCACAGATACGCAGTATTTT	CATSKGGTDTQYF
NA	TRBV18	TRBJ2-1	NA	TGTGCCAGCTCACCTCTAGAGGCCAATGAGCAGTTCTTC	CASSPLEANEQFF